This TCR beta chain was obtained from a study of T cells expressing NK-cell markers. Whole-study results and caveats: The share of CD8+ T cells held by dominant NKG2C+ clonotypes was roughly 1.0-8% in six donors.

The authors made TCR beta cDNA libraries by 5'RACE template switching. This switching added a universal primer site and UMIs. TCRdb reprocessed the 5' RACE reads and keeps a single row for each CDR3 protein, giving no DNA. Here the sample table reports just under 7,500 distinct CDR3 sequences. Germline-derived CDR1 and CDR2 are MNHEY and SMNVEV (reference sequence). The CDR3 sequence is 15 residues long. As regards this clonotype: Its cognate antigen is unknown.

V usage is TRBV27 and J usage is TRBJ2-6; the TCRdb call, TRBD1, lacks DNA for checking. The origin of this receptor is a man aged 18 to 69 in good health. Sequencing was performed on blood T cells: a sorted CD56 or NKG2C T cell subset, CD4+ or CD8+ T cells, or bulk PBMC T cells (not recorded which). CDR3 protein: CASSSNRAGANVLTF.